Sequencing of this T cell receptor (beta chain) was carried out in a study of shared clonotypes between healthy human individuals. This clone came up once. Its antigen is as yet unknown. Findings and limits, study-wide: Measured sharing among donors was expected to vary with sequencing depth.

Adult donors, all healthy and HIV-negative, had no recent acute infections or vaccinations. The data were produced by immunoSEQ multiplex PCR, yet TCRdb's version contains in-frame clones alone and is incomplete. The sample records fewer than 400,000 clones, over 65% being singletons. Germline V gene lookup returns CDR1 MNHNS and CDR2 SASEGT. CDR3 length: 14 amino acids. V was clipped by 8 bases and J by 7 bases, with 17 bases between them. The TCR comes from a man aged 25 to 45 in good health. The chain recombines TRBV6-1 with TRBJ2-2, with D possibly TRBD2 on 6 matching bases. Sequencing used memory CD4+ T cells sorted from blood. The subset is: CD45RA-negative fraction. The CDR3 protein is CASFLRELYGELFF. The CDR3 region has the DNA TGTGCCAGCTTCCTACGGGAGTTGTACGGGGAGCTGTTTTTT.